This T cell receptor (beta chain) was captured in a study of blood T cell repertoires in COVID-19. The wider study: There were acute and convalescent COVID-19 samples, and they came from the United States, Italy and Spain.

Sequencing used immunoSEQ multiplex PCR; TCRdb keeps in-frame clones, though not all of them. Altogether about 140,000 clones are present, 80% to 85% being singletons, with the ten largest covering approximately 4%. Germline loops: CDR1 MGHRA, CDR2 YSYEKL. The CDR3 totals 15 residues. The V end lost 10 bases, the J end lost 3 bases, and 21 bases lay between the germline ends. The source of this sequence is a woman aged 55-70 years with acute or convalescent COVID-19. V is TRBV4-1 and J is TRBJ2-5; a possible D gene is TRBD2 (6 bases). The source material was peripheral blood. CDR3 in DNA: TGCGCCACAAAAAACTTTTTTGGGGGGAAAGAGACCCAGTACTTC. This encodes CATKNFFGGKETQYF.